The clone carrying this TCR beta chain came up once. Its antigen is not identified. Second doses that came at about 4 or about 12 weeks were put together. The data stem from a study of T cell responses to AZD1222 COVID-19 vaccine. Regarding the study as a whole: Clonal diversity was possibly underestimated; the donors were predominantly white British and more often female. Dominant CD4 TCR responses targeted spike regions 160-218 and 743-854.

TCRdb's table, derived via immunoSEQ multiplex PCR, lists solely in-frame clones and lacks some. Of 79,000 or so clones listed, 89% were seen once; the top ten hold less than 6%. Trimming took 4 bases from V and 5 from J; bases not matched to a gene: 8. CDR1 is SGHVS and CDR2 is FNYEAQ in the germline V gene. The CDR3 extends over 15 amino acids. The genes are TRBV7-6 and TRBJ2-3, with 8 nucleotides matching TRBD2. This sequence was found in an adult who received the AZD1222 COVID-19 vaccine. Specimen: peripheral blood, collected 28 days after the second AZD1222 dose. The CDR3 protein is CASSSQRGQGDTQYF. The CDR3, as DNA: TGTGCCAGCAGCTCACAGCGGGGGCAGGGAGATACGCAGTATTTT.